The 25 T cell receptor beta chains in this list originate from one sample, sequenced in a study of cytomegalovirus exposure and HLA in healthy donors (dated by TCRdb to 2017 to 2019). The library was built by means of the immunoSEQ multiplex PCR assay. For the multiplex PCR, a mixture combining 60 forward primers for TCR Vbeta segments and 13 reverse primers for TCR Jbeta segments was used. The immuneACCESS repertoire file appears here via TCRdb, limited to in-frame rearrangements. These files lack a portion of the clones; in checked studies, under half of the deficit traces to unresolved V genes, and the cause of the others is not known. The sample contains about 140,000 clones, around 80% of them found a single time. In total, the top ten clones hold about 2.5% of the sample. Input material: PBMCs. Receptor source: a man in his fifties or sixties in good health and CMV-seronegative.

V usage is TRBV7-6 and J usage is TRBJ1-5; tentatively, D is TRBD1 (6 bases). Deletions cut 1 base from V and 4 bases from J, with 14 bases between. The CDR3 is made up of 16 amino acids. CDR1 is SGHVS, CDR2 FNYEAQ, per germline. Written as DNA, the CDR3 is TGTGCCAGCAGCTTAGTGCCTGGACAGCCGAATCAGCCCCAGCATTTT. Translating it yields CASSLVPGQPNQPQHF.

CDR3 region: CASSPATGGAEAFF. The CDR3 region has the DNA TGTGCCAGCAGCCCAGCGACAGGGGGAGCTGAAGCTTTCTTT. J is TRBJ1-1 and V is TRBV9; 9 positions match TRBD1. The V gene end was trimmed by 4 bases and the J gene end by 6 bases; junction bases not matched to a gene: 7. The CDR3 has 14 residues. Germline V gives CDR1 SGDLS, CDR2 YYNGEE.

The chain couples TRBV27 to TRBJ2-4, with 10 nucleotides matching TRBD1. The J segment lost 1 base and the V segment lost 0 bases, leaving 6 bases of the junction unmatched. The CDR3 runs 18 residues. CDR1 is MNHEY and CDR2 is SMNVEV in the germline V gene (reference sequence). CDR3 DNA sequence: TGTGCCAGCAGTTTATCTTGGACAGGGGGTTTTGCCAAAAACATTCAGTACTTC. As protein: CASSLSWTGGFAKNIQYF.

The V gene is TRBV11-3, the J gene TRBJ2-5, with D maybe TRBD2 (5 bases). This CDR3 has 15 residues. CDR1 and CDR2 from the germline V gene are SGHNT and YENEEA. V lost 3 bases and J 4 bases, leaving 15 bases between the germline ends. CDR3 sequence (DNA): TGTGCCAGCAGCTTTTATTCGGGGATGGGAGAGACCCAGTACTTC. Translated: CASSFYSGMGETQYF.

This chain joins TRBV7-3 and TRBJ1-1; the D gene is possibly TRBD1 (5 bases). This CDR3 comprises 13 residues. Germline CDR1 reads SGHTA; CDR2 reads FQGTGA. V was shortened by 0 bases and J by 4 bases, with 6 bases between the two germline ends. Here the CDR3 reads CASSLTTVTEAFF. DNA of the CDR3: TGTGCCAGCAGCTTAACGACAGTCACTGAAGCTTTCTTT.

The V gene is TRBV19, the J gene TRBJ2-1; 12 bases line up with TRBD2. After removal of 5 bases from V and 3 bases from J, the junction contained 2 bases not matched to a gene. CDR3 length: 15 residues. The V gene's germline CDR1 is LNHDA and CDR2 SQIVND (reference sequence). CDR3 nucleotide sequence: TGTGCCAGTAGTCGGACTAGCGGGGTCTACAATGAGCAGTTCTTC. Amino acids: CASSRTSGVYNEQFF.

The rearrangement uses TRBV29-1 and TRBJ2-3, with 13 bases aligning to TRBD2. Germline V gene data show CDR1 as SQVTM and CDR2 as ANQGSEA. This CDR3 is 14 amino acids long. V trimming: 6 bases; J trimming: 6 bases; junction bases outside the gene matches: 6. This CDR3 is CSVGLAGVADTQYF. The CDR3, as DNA: TGCAGCGTAGGACTAGCGGGAGTCGCGGATACGCAGTATTTT.

About this clone itself: This same CDR3 is encoded by further DNA sequences in the sample. This rearrangement joins TRBV19 to TRBJ2-7, with TRBD2 matching over 10 bases. Unmatched junction bases numbered 1, after V lost 1 base and J lost 1 base. Germline V gene sequence: CDR1 LNHDA, CDR2 SQIVND (reference sequence). CDR3 length: 15 amino acids. The CDR3 protein is CASSIGTSGSYEQYF. CDR3 sequence (DNA): TGTGCCAGTAGTATAGGGACTAGCGGATCCTACGAGCAGTACTTC. Drawing the rest from reference TRBV19 and TRBJ2-7, the complete variable domain is DGGITQSPKYLFRKEGQNVTLSCEQNLNHDAMYWYRQDPGQGLRLIYYSQIVNDFQKGDIAEGYSVSREKKESFPLTVTSAQKNPTAFYLCASSIGTSGSYEQYFGPGTRLTVT.

This clone turned up a few times. V is TRBV13 and J is TRBJ2-5; 8 bases map to TRBD1. Germline CDR1 and CDR2: PRHDT and FYEKMQ (reference sequence). Unmatched junction bases numbered 2, after V lost 1 base and J lost 4 bases. This CDR3 has 14 residues. CDR3 DNA sequence: TGTGCCAGCAGCTTAGTAGGACAGGGAGAGACCCAGTACTTC. It translates to CASSLVGQGETQYF.

The chain recombines TRBV18 with TRBJ2-7; weak D call: TRBD1 (5 bases). The CDR3 contains 14 residues. CDR1 is KGHSH and CDR2 is LQKENI in the germline V gene. Trimming removed 3 bases from V and 4 bases from J, with 13 bases in between. CDR3 DNA sequence: TGTGCCAGCTCACCGCCGCAGGGCCGATACGAGCAGTACTTC. Its protein product is CASSPPQGRYEQYF. The variable domain in full, completed from reference TRBV18 and TRBJ2-7, reads NAGVMQNPRHLVRRRGQEARLRCSPMKGHSHVYWYRQLPEEGLKFMVYLQKENIIDESGMPKERFSAEFPKEGPSILRIQQVVRGDSAAYFCASSPPQGRYEQYFGPGTRLTVT.

The rearrangement uses TRBV14 and TRBJ2-2, with 11 positions matching TRBD2. Trimming cost V 1 base and J 12 bases; bases outside gene matches: 4. CDR3 length: 14 residues. Germline V gives CDR1 SGHDN, CDR2 FVKESK. As DNA, the CDR3 is TGTGCCAGCAGCCAAGCATCTAGCGGGAGGAAGCTGTTTTTT. This translates into CASSQASSGRKLFF.

This chain connects TRBV18 to TRBJ1-1; D is perhaps TRBD1 (5 bases). The V end was cut by 3 bases, the J end by 3 bases, with 11 bases between. CDR3 length: 14 residues. Germline V lookup: CDR1 KGHSH, CDR2 LQKENI. The CDR3 region has the DNA TGTGCCAGCTCACCGACCGACAGAGACACTGAAGCTTTCTTT. Translating gives CASSPTDRDTEAFF. The whole variable domain, remainder taken from reference TRBV18 and TRBJ1-1, is NAGVMQNPRHLVRRRGQEARLRCSPMKGHSHVYWYRQLPEEGLKFMVYLQKENIIDESGMPKERFSAEFPKEGPSILRIQQVVRGDSAAYFCASSPTDRDTEAFFGQGTRLTVV.

The chain uses TRBV6-1 and TRBJ2-2; the match to TRBD1 covers 9 bases. V shed 7 bases and J 3 bases; nucleotides not matched to a gene: 6. The CDR3 runs 15 residues. CDR1 is MNHNS and CDR2 is SASEGT in the germline V gene. The CDR3 sequence is CASTTDRGYTGELFF. DNA of the CDR3: TGTGCCAGCACTACGGACAGGGGCTACACCGGGGAGCTGTTTTTT.

This clone was observed once. The V call is TRBV6-6, the J call TRBJ2-1; 13 nucleotides line up with TRBD2. The length of the CDR3 is 15 residues. J was trimmed by 0 bases and V by 8 bases; bases with no gene match: 1. The germline gives CDR1 MNHNY, CDR2 SVGAGI (reference sequence). CDR3 in DNA: TGTGCCAGCGGACTAGCGGGAGCCTCCTACAATGAGCAGTTCTTC. It specifies CASGLAGASYNEQFF.

The chain combines TRBV7-2 with TRBJ2-7; 9 bases match TRBD2. V trimming: 1 base; J trimming: 6 bases; junction bases outside the gene matches: 10. Germline lookup yields CDR1 SGHTA and CDR2 FQGNSA. This CDR3 has 16 residues. CDR3 region: CASSLVWSSGASEQYF. The CDR3 bases are TGTGCCAGCAGCTTAGTTTGGTCTAGCGGGGCTAGCGAGCAGTACTTC.

This clone was observed once. This rearrangement joins TRBV19 to TRBJ1-1; D remains unclear. The CDR3 extends over 12 amino acids. Germline lookup yields CDR1 LNHDA and CDR2 SQIVND (reference sequence). Trimming took off 4 bases at V and 1 base at J, with 4 bases between the two ends. CDR3 region: CASSTQNTEAFF. CDR3 nucleotides: TGTGCCAGTAGTACACAGAACACTGAAGCTTTCTTT.

The rearrangement links TRBV21-1 to TRBJ2-5; TRBD1 is the table's D call and was not checked against the DNA. TRBV21-1 is designated a pseudogene. The CDR3 has 16 residues. CDR3 coding DNA: TGTGCCAGCAGCAAAGCGCGGACAGGGATTATGGAGACCCAGTACTTC. Protein: CASSKARTGIMETQYF.

This chain joins TRBV5-1 and TRBJ2-3; 8 nucleotides match TRBD2. Trimming removed 1 base from V and 5 bases from J; junction bases left unmatched: 9. CDR1 is SGHRS, CDR2 YFSETQ, per germline. This CDR3 is built from 16 residues. Here the CDR3 reads CASSLLLTSVIDTQYF. The CDR3 bases are TGCGCCAGCAGCTTGTTGTTGACTAGCGTCATAGATACGCAGTATTTT.

The rearrangement joins TRBV7-2 to TRBJ2-5, with 7 bases lining up with TRBD2. CDR1 is SGHTA and CDR2 is FQGNSA in the germline V gene. V shed 1 base, J shed 3 bases, and the junction held 5 bases outside the gene matches. The CDR3 covers 15 residues. DNA of the CDR3: TGTGCCAGCAGCTTAGTTGGGGGGGGAAAAGAGACCCAGTACTTC. Its protein product is CASSLVGGGKETQYF.

The CDR3 sequence is CASSLAGGVWQPQHF. In DNA form, the CDR3 reads TGCGCCAGCAGCTTGGCCGGCGGGGTATGGCAGCCCCAGCATTTT. The chain employs TRBV5-1 and TRBJ1-5; D not resolved. The CDR3 contains 15 residues. Trimming removed 0 bases at V and 7 bases at J, with 14 bases between. The germline CDR1 and CDR2 sequences are SGHRS and YFSETQ.

The chain uses TRBV2 and TRBJ1-5, with 10 positions matching TRBD1. J gave up 3 bases and V 8 bases, and 4 bases lay outside the gene matches. CDR1 is SNHLY, CDR2 FYNNEI, per germline. The CDR3 consists of 14 residues. CDR3 region: CASRGTGDNQPQHF. The DNA of the CDR3 is TGTGCCAGCCGGGGGACAGGGGACAATCAGCCCCAGCATTTT.

The chain carries TRBV7-3 and TRBJ2-5; TRBD1 matches 9 bases. With V trimmed by 1 base and J by 3 bases, 6 bases remained unmatched. Germline V gene sequence: CDR1 SGHTA, CDR2 FQGTGA. The CDR3 sequence is 16 residues long. The CDR3: CASSLRQGDREETQYF. CDR3 in DNA: TGTGCCAGCAGCTTAAGACAGGGGGACCGAGAAGAGACCCAGTACTTC.

The J gene is TRBJ2-4, the V gene TRBV5-4; possibly TRBD1 for D (6 bases). V dropped 5 bases and J dropped 2 bases, with 17 bases sitting between them. The CDR3 is made up of 16 amino acids. Germline CDR1 reads SGHNT; CDR2 reads YYREEE (reference sequence). The CDR3: CASSPDPDSSKNIQYF. The DNA for the CDR3 is TGTGCCAGCAGTCCAGATCCGGACAGTTCCAAAAACATTCAGTACTTC.

The chain employs TRBV19 and TRBJ2-1; D possibly corresponds to TRBD2 (6 bases). Germline CDR1 and CDR2: LNHDA and SQIVND (reference sequence). The CDR3 extends over 12 amino acids. V dropped 8 bases and J dropped 9 bases, with 14 bases sitting between them. The chain's CDR3 is CASQWRDGEQFF. CDR3 in DNA: TGTGCCAGTCAGTGGAGGGACGGTGAGCAGTTCTTC.

This clone appeared once. This chain links TRBV7-6 with TRBJ1-3; 9 bases are shared with TRBD1. The CDR3 is 17 residues long. Germline loops: CDR1 SGHVS, CDR2 FNYEAQ. Losses at the gene ends were 5 bases for V and 2 bases for J; bases not matched to a gene: 10. Written as DNA, the CDR3 is TGTGCCAGCAGCGCCAAGGGACAGGGAGTAACTGGAAACACCATATATTTT. Protein product: CASSAKGQGVTGNTIYF.